What follows are 28 T cell receptor beta chains derived from one specimen sequenced in a study of identical twins. TCRdb re-called the 5' RACE reads through MiXCR, storing one row per CDR3 protein. The data hold approximately 890,000 distinct CDR3 sequences, with roughly an eighth observed a single time. Another study also made use of these data, one on yellow fever vaccine responses in identical twins.

Source material: PBMCs. The receptors derive from a woman under 30 in good health.

This clonotype was counted between two and nine times. The DNA for the CDR3 is TGTGCCAGCAGTTCCTTCGGACAGGGGGCGGGGGCCAACGTCCTGACTTTC. This translates into CASSSFGQGAGANVLTF. V usage is TRBV6-5 and J usage is TRBJ2-6; 11 bases line up with TRBD1. Germline V gene lookup returns CDR1 MNHEY and CDR2 SVGAGI. CDR3 length equals 17 residues. J gave up 4 bases and V 4 bases, and 6 bases lay outside the gene matches.

This clonotype was detected a few times. The chain has TRBV4-1 and TRBJ2-1; a possible D gene is TRBD2 (7 bases). Germline V CDR1 and CDR2: MGHRA, YSYEKL. V lost 0 bases to trimming and J lost 10 bases, with 22 bases between them. The CDR3 is made up of 17 amino acids. The CDR3 spells CASSQEDGGLYVLEQFF. For the CDR3, the DNA is TGCGCCAGCAGCCAAGAAGACGGGGGGCTGTACGTCTTAGAGCAGTTCTTC.

J is TRBJ1-2 and V is TRBV11-2; D gene uncertain. Germline V CDR1 and CDR2: SGHAT, FQNNGV. Deletions cut 4 bases from V and 8 bases from J, with 14 bases between. This CDR3 comprises 13 residues. The CDR3 DNA reads as TGTGCCAGCAGCTCGGATCTCCTGAGGGGCTACACCTTC. Encoded protein: CASSSDLLRGYTF.

This clonotype was counted only a few times. The CDR3 DNA follows: TGCGCCAGCGGCCTAGCGGGATACCAAGAGACCCAGTACTTC. It translates to CASGLAGYQETQYF. The chain employs TRBV5-1 and TRBJ2-5; 9 nucleotides align to TRBD2. The V and J ends lost 7 bases and 0 bases, in that order; junction bases with no gene match: 4. Germline V gene sequence: CDR1 SGHRS, CDR2 YFSETQ. This CDR3 comprises 14 residues.

This clonotype was seen many times. The chain combines TRBV5-1 with TRBJ2-2; D call uncertain. Trimming shortened V by 0 bases and J by 4 bases, and 7 bases separated the two germline ends. CDR1 is SGHRS, CDR2 YFSETQ, per germline. This CDR3 spans 14 amino acids. CDR3 DNA sequence: TGCGCCAGCAGCTTGGGTCGTGTCACCGGGGAGCTGTTTTTT. It codes for CASSLGRVTGELFF.

This clonotype was picked up many times. This rearrangement joins TRBV7-3 to TRBJ2-1, with TRBD2 matching over 8 bases. The CDR3 contains 15 residues. Germline V gene data show CDR1 as SGHTA and CDR2 as FQGTGA. The V segment lost 5 bases and the J segment 7 bases; nucleotides outside the gene matches: 10. CDR3 DNA sequence: TGTGCCAGCAGCCCTTTTCTGGCGGGAGGAAATGAGCAGTTCTTC. This codes for CASSPFLAGGNEQFF.

The J gene is TRBJ2-1, the V gene TRBV11-2, with 7 bases matching TRBD2. J lost 4 bases, V lost 1 base, and 7 bases had no gene match. Germline V lookup: CDR1 SGHAT, CDR2 FQNNGV. The CDR3 contains 16 residues. The DNA of the CDR3 is TGTGCCAGCAGCTTAGTCCTCGGGGGGAGATACAATGAGCAGTTCTTC. Residues: CASSLVLGGRYNEQFF. Combining the CDR3 with reference TRBV11-2 and TRBJ2-1 gives the whole variable domain EAGVAQSPRYKIIEKRQSVAFWCNPISGHATLYWYQQILGQGPKLLIQFQNNGVVDDSQLPKDRFSAERLKGVDSTLKIQPAKLEDSAVYLCASSLVLGGRYNEQFFGPGTRLTVL.

This clonotype was observed at least ten times. This chain uses TRBV7-2 with TRBJ2-7; unclear D gene. CDR3 length: 13 amino acids. V lost 2 bases, J lost 2 bases, and 7 bases lay in between. Germline CDR1 SGHTA, CDR2 FQGNSA. The CDR3 reads CASSLILTYEQYF. The CDR3 nucleotides read TGTGCCAGCAGCTTAATACTAACCTACGAGCAGTACTTC.

Ten or more counts support this clonotype. This chain uses TRBV10-3 with TRBJ1-1; 8 bases line up with TRBD1. The CDR3 loop spans 14 amino acids. Looked up from germline, CDR1 is ENHRY and CDR2 is SYGVKD. J gave up 5 bases and V 5 bases, and 7 bases lay outside the gene matches. The CDR3 region has the DNA TGTGCCATCAGTACCGGACAGGGCGGAACTGAAGCTTTCTTT. Amino acid sequence: CAISTGQGGTEAFF.

This clonotype was observed at least ten times. CDR3 in amino acids: CATSRGSLGVKNIQYF. The CDR3 DNA reads as TGTGCCACCAGCAGAGGGTCCTTAGGGGTCAAAAACATTCAGTACTTC. The V call is TRBV15, the J call TRBJ2-4; TRBD1 is a possible D gene (5 bases). V dropped 1 base and J dropped 3 bases, with 13 bases sitting between them. Germline assignment: CDR1 LNHNV and CDR2 YYDKDF (reference sequence). This CDR3 has 16 amino acids.

Many counts were recorded for this clonotype. This chain links TRBV29-1 with TRBJ2-1, with D perhaps matching TRBD2 (6 bases). The V and J ends lost 4 bases and 5 bases respectively, with 15 bases between them. The CDR3 is 14 residues long. Germline loops: CDR1 SQVTM, CDR2 ANQGSEA. The CDR3 sequence is CSVARPGDHNEQFF. The CDR3 DNA follows: TGCAGCGTTGCCCGTCCGGGGGACCACAATGAGCAGTTCTTC.

The rearrangement joins TRBV12-3 or TRBV12-4 to TRBJ2-7, with 11 bases lining up with TRBD2. This CDR3 region has 17 residues. With 5 bases clipped from V and 7 bases from J, the junction kept 16 bases outside the gene matches. The CDR3 sequence: CASSLRSGLAGGEEQYF. DNA of the CDR3: TGTGCCAGCAGTCTACGATCAGGGCTAGCGGGAGGAGAAGAGCAGTACTTC.

This clonotype occurred many times. The chain employs TRBV5-1 and TRBJ2-7, with 8 bases lining up with TRBD2. J was trimmed by 3 bases and V by 2 bases; bases with no gene match: 4. The CDR3 runs to 14 residues. Germline V gene lookup returns CDR1 SGHRS and CDR2 YFSETQ. The CDR3 loop reads CASSFTGGIYEQYF. For the CDR3, the DNA is TGCGCCAGCAGCTTTACGGGAGGGATCTACGAGCAGTACTTC.

This clonotype was seen at least ten times. This chain joins TRBV7-2 and TRBJ2-1, with a possible D match to TRBD2 (6 bases). CDR3 length: 15 residues. V was pared by 2 bases and J by 8 bases, with 16 bases between. Germline V CDR1 and CDR2: SGHTA, FQGNSA. The CDR3 spells CASSLRLVIPDEQFF. The CDR3 region has the DNA TGTGCCAGCAGCTTAAGACTAGTCATACCAGATGAGCAGTTCTTC.

This clonotype appeared a few times. CDR3 sequence: CASSTGLNMGGYTF. The CDR3 bases are TGTGCCAGCAGTACAGGGTTAAATATGGGTGGCTACACCTTC. This chain uses TRBV6-1 with TRBJ1-2; maybe TRBD1 (6 bases). The CDR3 is 14 residues long. Germline V gene data show CDR1 as MNHNS and CDR2 as SASEGT. V gave up 5 bases and J gave up 7 bases, with 17 bases separating them.

This clonotype was observed a few times. The rearrangement links TRBV15 to TRBJ1-5, with D unclear. Trimming cost V 1 base and J 8 bases, with 9 bases left between them. The CDR3 length is 13 residues. CDR1 is LNHNV and CDR2 is YYDKDF in the germline V gene (reference sequence). The CDR3 region has the DNA TGTGCCACCAGCAGAGCGGGAAGTGAGCCCCAGCATTTT. Translation: CATSRAGSEPQHF.

This clonotype was recorded a few times. CDR3 protein: CASSPTGRGAFF. In nucleotides, the CDR3 is TGTGCCAGCAGCCCCACGGGGAGAGGCGCTTTCTTT. The chain combines TRBV3-1 with TRBJ1-1, with D unresolved. The germline CDR1 and CDR2 sequences are LGHDT and YNNKEL (reference sequence). The CDR3 is made up of 12 amino acids. Trimming removed 4 bases from V and 11 bases from J, with 14 bases in between.

This chain links TRBV6-1 with TRBJ1-5; D remains ambiguous. Germline V lookup: CDR1 MNHNS, CDR2 SASEGT. CDR3 length: 13 residues. V was shortened by 6 bases and J by 4 bases, with 10 bases between the two germline ends. The CDR3 coding sequence is TGTGCCAGCAGCCCAAAAAAAAATCAGCCCCAGCATTTT. Its protein product is CASSPKKNQPQHF.

The chain couples TRBV5-1 to TRBJ2-5, with TRBD2 matching 15 bases. In germline, CDR1 is SGHRS, CDR2 YFSETQ. V lost 0 bases to trimming and J lost 5 bases; unmatched junction nucleotides: 5. CDR3 length: 17 residues. CDR3 nucleotide sequence: TGCGCCAGCAGCTTGGCCACTGGGACTAGCGGGAGGGAGACCCAGTACTTC. It is translated as CASSLATGTSGRETQYF.

The J gene is TRBJ2-7, the V gene TRBV3-1, with a tentative D call TRBD1 (5 bases). The CDR3 covers 17 residues. The V gene's germline CDR1 is LGHDT and CDR2 YNNKEL (reference sequence). V lost 11 bases and J 7 bases, leaving 33 bases between the germline ends. The CDR3 DNA reads as TGTGCCTCCTCCAAGGATCTCCCGTGGACACAGATTGTTGAGCAGTACGTC. Translating gives CASSKDLPWTQIVEQYV.

V and J are TRBV7-3 and TRBJ2-7; a weak D match, TRBD1 (6 bases). CDR3 length equals 12 residues. V was cut by 5 bases and J by 7 bases, with 12 bases left in between. Germline V gene data show CDR1 as SGHTA and CDR2 as FQGTGA. The CDR3 DNA reads TGTGCCAGCAGCGTACAGGGTGGGGAGCAGTACTTC. Its translation is CASSVQGGEQYF. The variable domain in full, completed from reference TRBV7-3 and TRBJ2-7, reads GAGVSQTPSNKVTEKGKYVELRCDPISGHTALYWYRQSLGQGPEFLIYFQGTGAADDSGLPNDRFFAVRPEGSVSTLKIQRTERGDSAVYLCASSVQGGEQYFGPGTRLTVT.

This clonotype was recorded at least ten times. The V gene is TRBV12-3 or TRBV12-4, the J gene TRBJ1-1; TRBD1 is a possible D gene (5 bases). V was cut by 7 bases and J by 0 bases, with 12 bases left in between. This CDR3 is built from 14 residues. Here the CDR3 reads CASNLWGLNTEAFF. The CDR3 nucleotides are TGTGCCAGCAACCTGTGGGGGTTGAACACTGAAGCTTTCTTT.

At least ten counts were recorded for this clonotype. The chain recombines TRBV3-1 with TRBJ2-7; possibly TRBD2 for D (5 bases). The V gene's germline CDR1 is LGHDT and CDR2 YNNKEL (reference sequence). CDR3 size: 16 residues. Trimming removed 4 bases from V and 2 bases from J, with 18 bases in between. The CDR3 region has the DNA TGTGCCAGCAGCCTCCTAGCACGGGGTGACCCCTACGAGCAGTACTTC. It encodes CASSLLARGDPYEQYF.

The V gene is TRBV7-9, the J gene TRBJ1-2; 8 bases map to TRBD1. CDR1 is SEHNR and CDR2 is FQNEAQ in the germline V gene (reference sequence). CDR3 length: 17 amino acids. V gave up 5 bases and J gave up 7 bases; unmatched junction bases: 18. The DNA of the CDR3 is TGTGCCAGCAGCCCACCCCGCGGACAGGGCACCACGGGTGGCTACACCTTC. It yields the protein CASSPPRGQGTTGGYTF.

The genes are TRBV5-1 and TRBJ1-3, with a possible D match to TRBD1 (6 bases). Trimming left V 5 bases short and J 8 bases short, with 14 bases between. Germline V gives CDR1 SGHRS, CDR2 YFSETQ. This CDR3 is 13 amino acids long. The CDR3 DNA reads TGCGCCAGCAGACAGGGCACTGGGGACACCATATATTTT. The encoded protein is CASRQGTGDTIYF. Using reference TRBV5-1 and TRBJ1-3 for the parts outside the CDR3, the full variable domain is KAGVTQTPRYLIKTRGQQVTLSCSPISGHRSVSWYQQTPGQGLQFLFEYFSETQRNKGNFPGRFSGRQFSNSRSEMNVSTLELGDSALYLCASRQGTGDTIYFGEGSWLTVV.

In its sample, this clonotype was seen many times. The rearrangement joins TRBV7-9 to TRBJ2-7; tentative D call: TRBD1 (6 bases). From germline, CDR1 is SEHNR and CDR2 FQNEAQ (reference sequence). The CDR3 contains 13 residues. V was trimmed by 5 bases and J by 6 bases, leaving 14 bases between them. The CDR3: CASSTYGRGEQYF. The CDR3 coding sequence is TGTGCCAGCAGCACTTATGGCAGGGGCGAGCAGTACTTC.

The chain combines TRBV6-2 or TRBV6-3 with TRBJ1-2; 8 bases are shared with TRBD1. Looked up from germline, CDR1 is MNHEY and CDR2 is SVGEGT. With 6 bases clipped from V and 5 bases from J, the junction kept 5 bases outside the gene matches. This CDR3 comprises 13 residues. The CDR3 nucleotides are TGTGCCAGCAGGGGACAGGCGTCTTATGGCTACACCTTC. The encoded protein is CASRGQASYGYTF.

The V gene is TRBV29-1, the J gene TRBJ2-1, with D perhaps TRBD2 (5 bases). Germline lookup yields CDR1 SQVTM and CDR2 ANQGSEA. V was pared by 4 bases and J by 1 base, with 20 bases between. The CDR3 runs to 17 residues. In DNA form, the CDR3 reads TGCAGCGTTGTTGTGGTGGCGGGCTTCAGGTCCTACAATGAGCAGTTCTTC. This encodes CSVVVVAGFRSYNEQFF.